This T cell receptor (beta chain) derives from a study of cytomegalovirus exposure and HLA in healthy donors. The study's findings and limits: A list of roughly 180 TCR beta chains associated with cytomegalovirus was given. Reportedly, TCR beta sequences accurately predicted HLA-A and HLA-B alleles in most subjects.

Comment on this clone: Its target is unknown.

The PCR made use of 60 Vbeta and 13 Jbeta primers. Only in-frame clones appear in the TCRdb table, and some are missing; sequencing was by immunoSEQ multiplex PCR. This sample yields some 150,000 clones, of which around 81% are seen a single time; 2.5% to 3.5% belongs to the top ten. Despite likely unrecorded immune exposures, the donors were nominally healthy at the time of sampling. This TCR derives from a male donor in good health and CMV-seronegative. Sequencing input: PBMCs.

The CDR3 loop is CASSVAQGAYGYTF. CDR3 DNA: TGTGCCAGCAGCGTAGCACAGGGAGCCTATGGCTACACCTTC. The chain carries TRBV9 and TRBJ1-2; D may be TRBD1 (6 bases). The CDR3 contains 14 residues. V gave up 0 bases and J gave up 4 bases, with 10 bases separating them. Germline lookup yields CDR1 SGDLS and CDR2 YYNGEE. Drawing the rest from reference TRBV9 and TRBJ1-2, the complete variable domain is DSGVTQTPKHLITATGQRVTLRCSPRSGDLSVYWYQQSLDQGLQFLIQYYNGEERAKGNILERFSAQQFPDLHSELNLSSLELGDSALYFCASSVAQGAYGYTFGSGTRLTVV.